The 26 T cell receptor beta chains presented below share a single source sample, sequenced in a study of PD-L1 blockade in urothelial cancer. As for time point: pretreatment peripheral blood. Repertoires were generated with immunoSEQ multiplex PCR, while TCRdb's copy carries only in-frame clones and drops some. Of tens of thousands of clones in the sample, roughly 84% were seen once. Here the sequenced sample was PBMCs, taken around atezolizumab (anti-PD-L1) treatment. Source of these receptors: a man aged 55 to 70 with urothelial cancer.

The gene calls are TRBV10-1 and TRBJ1-4, with D possibly TRBD1 on 5 matching bases. Germline V lookup: CDR1 WNHNN, CDR2 SYGVQD (reference sequence). Trimming removed 4 bases at V and 8 bases at J, with 11 bases between. The length of the CDR3 is 13 residues. This CDR3 is CASSAQGGEKLFF. In DNA, the CDR3 is TGCGCCAGCAGTGCCCAGGGCGGCGAAAAACTGTTTTTT.

The rearrangement links TRBV7-2 to TRBJ2-5, with TRBD1 matching 8 bases. This CDR3 spans 15 amino acids. Germline assignment: CDR1 SGHTA and CDR2 FQGNSA. V gave up 5 bases and J gave up 4 bases; unmatched junction bases: 9. The CDR3 reads CASSTHWTGLETQYF. CDR3 DNA: TGTGCCAGCAGCACACACTGGACAGGGTTAGAGACCCAGTACTTC. Full variable domain (rest looked up from reference TRBV7-2 and TRBJ2-5): GAGVSQSPSNKVTEKGKDVELRCDPISGHTALYWYRQSLGQGLEFLIYFQGNSAPDKSGLPSDRFSAERTGGSVSTLTIQRTQQEDSAVYLCASSTHWTGLETQYFGPGTRLLVL.

The chain links TRBV19 to TRBJ1-6; 7 positions match TRBD1. Germline CDR1 is LNHDA and CDR2 is SQIVND (reference sequence). The length of the CDR3 is 15 residues. V lost 2 bases to trimming and J lost 8 bases; unmatched junction nucleotides: 6. CDR3 bases: TGTGCCAGTAGTATAAAGGGACAGCTCTATTCACCCCTCCACTTT. Protein product: CASSIKGQLYSPLHF.

The chain employs TRBV11-2 and TRBJ1-5; D gene uncertain. CDR3 length equals 15 residues. Germline loops: CDR1 SGHAT, CDR2 FQNNGV. Deletions cut 1 base from V and 0 bases from J, with 7 bases between. CDR3 loop: CASSLGSNSNQPQHF. The CDR3 bases are TGTGCCAGCAGCTTAGGGAGTAATAGCAATCAGCCCCAGCATTTT.

This clone has only one observation. The chain employs TRBV18 and TRBJ1-4; perhaps TRBD1 as D (5 bases). The ends were cut back, 3 bases at V and 3 bases at J, with 8 bases in the middle. This CDR3 is 14 amino acids long. Germline V gene lookup returns CDR1 KGHSH and CDR2 LQKENI. The DNA of the CDR3 is TGTGCCAGCTCACCCGCAGGGTCTAATGAAAAACTGTTTTTT. This codes for CASSPAGSNEKLFF.

This chain uses TRBV5-6 with TRBJ2-1, with D possibly being TRBD2 (7 bases). With 7 bases removed from V and 7 bases from J, the gap between germline ends came to 12 bases. Germline CDR1 and CDR2: SGHDT and YYEEEE. The CDR3 is 12 residues long. The CDR3 reads CASVRGGNEQFF. The CDR3 DNA reads TGTGCCAGCGTGAGGGGGGGGAATGAGCAGTTCTTC.

V gene TRBV19 combines with J gene TRBJ2-1, with 13 bases aligning to TRBD2. The CDR3 spans 15 residues. In germline, CDR1 is LNHDA, CDR2 SQIVND (reference sequence). Losses at the gene ends were 8 bases for V and 7 bases for J; bases not matched to a gene: 8. CDR3 nucleotide sequence: TGTGCCAGTCACCCGACTAGCGGGGGGAGTAATGAGCAGTTCTTC. Protein sequence: CASHPTSGGSNEQFF. Full variable domain (rest looked up from reference TRBV19 and TRBJ2-1): DGGITQSPKYLFRKEGQNVTLSCEQNLNHDAMYWYRQDPGQGLRLIYYSQIVNDFQKGDIAEGYSVSREKKESFPLTVTSAQKNPTAFYLCASHPTSGGSNEQFFGPGTRLTVL.

The V call is TRBV5-4, the J call TRBJ1-2; maybe TRBD1 (6 bases). CDR1 is SGHNT, CDR2 YYREEE, per germline (reference sequence). V lost 4 bases and J lost 7, with 17 bases in between. There are 14 residues in the CDR3. DNA for the CDR3: TGTGCCAGCAGCACCGAAAGGGGGAATGGTGGCTACACCTTC. Encoded protein: CASSTERGNGGYTF.

This clone was counted once. The chain combines TRBV2 with TRBJ1-3; D uncertain. In germline, CDR1 is SNHLY, CDR2 FYNNEI. V lost 9 bases and J 0 bases, leaving 12 bases between the germline ends. This CDR3 has 14 residues. Written as DNA, the CDR3 is TGTGCCAGATCGGAACCGGGCTCTGGAAACACCATATATTTT. It codes for CARSEPGSGNTIYF.

The V call is TRBV6-1, the J call TRBJ2-7; TRBD2 is a possible D gene (5 bases). The CDR3 contains 12 residues. Germline-derived CDR1 and CDR2 are MNHNS and SASEGT. Trimming removed 7 bases from V and 6 bases from J, with 13 bases in between. This CDR3 reads CASKPGRAEQYF. For the CDR3, the DNA is TGTGCCAGCAAACCCGGGCGGGCCGAGCAGTACTTC.

The rearrangement links TRBV6-5 to TRBJ2-3; a possible D gene is TRBD2 (6 bases). Germline V gene sequence: CDR1 MNHEY, CDR2 SVGAGI. The V end was cut by 0 bases, the J end by 3 bases, with 13 bases between. The CDR3 length is 16 residues. The CDR3 loop is CASSYSTPSATDTQYF. In DNA, the CDR3 is TGTGCCAGCAGTTACTCGACCCCTAGCGCGACAGATACGCAGTATTTT.

CDR3 sequence: CASSLQENTEAFF. The CDR3 nucleotides read TGTGCCAGCAGCTTACAGGAGAACACTGAAGCTTTCTTT. The chain recombines TRBV7-6 with TRBJ1-1; no reliable D call. The germline V and J ends were trimmed by 2 bases and 1 base, with 5 bases remaining between them. Germline V lookup: CDR1 SGHVS, CDR2 FNYEAQ. CDR3 length: 13 amino acids. The whole variable domain, remainder taken from reference TRBV7-6 and TRBJ1-1, is GAGVSQSPRYKVTKRGQDVALRCDPISGHVSLYWYRQALGQGPEFLTYFNYEAQQDKSGLPNDRFSAERPEGSISTLTIQRTEQRDSAMYRCASSLQENTEAFFGQGTRLTVV.

The DNA of the CDR3 is TGTGCCAGCAGCGCGGACAGGGGGAACATTCAGTACTTC. Translating gives CASSADRGNIQYF. V gene TRBV2 combines with J gene TRBJ2-4; 10 bases are shared with TRBD1. This CDR3 region has 13 residues. The V segment lost 6 bases and the J segment 7 bases; nucleotides outside the gene matches: 3. The germline CDR1 and CDR2 sequences are SNHLY and FYNNEI.

The rearrangement uses TRBV30 and TRBJ1-4; no firm D call. CDR1 and CDR2 from the germline V gene are GTSNPN and SVGIG (reference sequence). Trimming removed 0 bases at V and 5 bases at J, with 7 bases between. The CDR3 has 13 amino acids. The CDR3 protein is CAWSVARNEKLFF. DNA of the CDR3: TGTGCCTGGAGTGTAGCGCGGAATGAAAAACTGTTTTTT.

The chain has TRBV2 and TRBJ1-1; the match to TRBD1 covers 9 bases. The V gene end was trimmed by 5 bases and the J gene end by 5 bases; junction bases not matched to a gene: 9. CDR1 is SNHLY, CDR2 FYNNEI, per germline. This CDR3 comprises 15 residues. CDR3 nucleotide sequence: TGTGCCAGCAGTTCCCCGGGACAGGGTAGGACTGAAGCTTTCTTT. As protein: CASSSPGQGRTEAFF.

The chain links TRBV19 to TRBJ2-5, with 7 bases aligning to TRBD1. Germline V gene data show CDR1 as LNHDA and CDR2 as SQIVND (reference sequence). CDR3 length: 17 amino acids. V was pared by 3 bases and J by 4 bases, with 14 bases of the junction left unmatched. CDR3: CASSMWDSPRGVETQYF. The CDR3 DNA reads TGTGCCAGTAGTATGTGGGACAGCCCTCGGGGAGTAGAGACCCAGTACTTC.

The V call is TRBV18, the J call TRBJ1-5; D is perhaps TRBD1 (6 bases). CDR3 length equals 15 residues. The ends were cut back, 3 bases at V and 6 bases at J, with 15 bases in the middle. Germline V gene sequence: CDR1 KGHSH, CDR2 LQKENI. The chain's CDR3 is CASSPGQGQGQPQHF. DNA of the CDR3: TGTGCCAGCTCACCTGGGCAGGGGCAAGGTCAGCCCCAGCATTTT.

The chain joins TRBV15 to TRBJ2-7; D is perhaps TRBD2 (5 bases). The ends were cut back, 5 bases at V and 6 bases at J, with 14 bases in the middle. The CDR3 totals 13 residues. The V gene's germline CDR1 is LNHNV and CDR2 YYDKDF (reference sequence). CDR3 residues: CATSLVPGSEQYF. Written as DNA, the CDR3 is TGTGCCACCAGCTTAGTTCCGGGGTCCGAGCAGTACTTC.

The chain employs TRBV15 and TRBJ2-7, with 7 positions matching TRBD2. Trimming cost V 0 bases and J 3 bases; bases outside gene matches: 5. Germline V gene lookup returns CDR1 LNHNV and CDR2 YYDKDF (reference sequence). This CDR3 region has 15 residues. The CDR3: CATSREGGSSYEQYF. In nucleotides, the CDR3 is TGTGCCACCAGCAGAGAGGGAGGGAGTAGCTACGAGCAGTACTTC. The variable domain in full, with the rest retrieved from reference TRBV15 and TRBJ2-7, is DAMVIQNPRYQVTQFGKPVTLSCSQTLNHNVMYWYQQKSSQAPKLLFHYYDKDFNNEADTPDNFQSRRPNTSFCFLDIRSPGLGDTAMYLCATSREGGSSYEQYFGPGTRLTVT.

V usage is TRBV7-2 and J usage is TRBJ1-1, with 11 bases lining up with TRBD1. V shed 4 bases and J 4 bases; nucleotides not matched to a gene: 5. The CDR3 spans 15 residues. Germline CDR1 SGHTA, CDR2 FQGNSA. Here the CDR3 DNA reads TGTGCCAGCAGCTCCCACGGGACAGGGGGCACTGAAGCTTTCTTT. Residues: CASSSHGTGGTEAFF.

As concerns this clone: The same CDR3 arises from other DNA sequences in this sample as well. The V and J genes are TRBV19 and TRBJ1-5; 8 bases line up with TRBD1. The germline V gene encodes CDR1 LNHDA and CDR2 SQIVND (reference sequence). The ends lost 4 bases at V and 1 base at J; junction bases unmatched: 12. The CDR3 has 18 residues. The CDR3 region has the DNA TGTGCCAGTAGTAGTCCCGGGGCAGGGGGCGTCAGCAATCAGCCCCAGCATTTT. Translating gives CASSSPGAGGVSNQPQHF.

V and J are TRBV9 and TRBJ2-3, with D perhaps TRBD2 (5 bases). The CDR3 is 16 amino acids. Trimming pared 0 bases from V and 4 bases from J, leaving 15 bases between. From germline, CDR1 is SGDLS and CDR2 YYNGEE. CDR3 in amino acids: CASSVEGGLRADTQYF. CDR3 DNA: TGTGCCAGCAGCGTAGAGGGCGGGCTAAGGGCAGATACGCAGTATTTT. Full variable domain (rest looked up from reference TRBV9 and TRBJ2-3): DSGVTQTPKHLITATGQRVTLRCSPRSGDLSVYWYQQSLDQGLQFLIQYYNGEERAKGNILERFSAQQFPDLHSELNLSSLELGDSALYFCASSVEGGLRADTQYFGPGTRLTVL.

V gene TRBV7-2 combines with J gene TRBJ1-2; possible D gene TRBD1, 5 bases. Germline CDR1 SGHTA, CDR2 FQGNSA. Trimming pared 6 bases from V and 7 bases from J, leaving 15 bases between. CDR3 length equals 13 residues. The CDR3 sequence: CASRRDFLGGYTF. CDR3 sequence (DNA): TGTGCCAGCAGGCGGGACTTCTTGGGTGGCTACACCTTC.

V and J are TRBV5-1 and TRBJ2-3; 8 nucleotides match TRBD2. The length of the CDR3 is 16 residues. Germline loops: CDR1 SGHRS, CDR2 YFSETQ. V shed 4 bases, J shed 0 bases, and the junction held 7 bases outside the gene matches. The CDR3 sequence: CASSARGGKSTDTQYF. As DNA, the CDR3 is TGCGCCAGCAGCGCCCGGGGGGGAAAGAGCACAGATACGCAGTATTTT.

This clone occurred a few times. The rearrangement joins TRBV7-2 to TRBJ1-2; tentatively, D is TRBD1 (6 bases). Deletions cut 4 bases from V and 5 bases from J, with 14 bases between. Germline V gene lookup returns CDR1 SGHTA and CDR2 FQGNSA. The CDR3 is 14 residues long. CDR3 sequence: CASSSGQGFYGYTF. In nucleotides, the CDR3 is TGTGCCAGCAGCTCGGGACAAGGTTTTTATGGCTACACCTTC.

The chain couples TRBV19 to TRBJ2-5, with TRBD1 matching over 10 bases. J lost 5 bases, V lost 5 bases, and 8 bases had no gene match. CDR1 LNHDA and CDR2 SQIVND come from the germline V gene (reference sequence). The CDR3 length is 15 residues. The CDR3: CASSPMTGGAETQYF. CDR3 sequence (DNA): TGTGCCAGTAGTCCCATGACAGGGGGCGCGGAGACCCAGTACTTC.